This T cell receptor beta chain was profiled in a study of post-analysis software for immune sequencing data. Background on the study: The disease courses covered relapsing-remitting, secondary progressive and progressive-relapsing multiple sclerosis.

Libraries were made from TCR beta cDNA, and they carried unique molecular identifiers. Starting from about 0.94 to 9.7 million T cells, the study yielded roughly 0.5 million cDNA molecules. TCRdb called the PCR reads again in MiXCR, with one record for every CDR3 protein. The sample carries hundreds of thousands of distinct CDR3 sequences, approximately 60% recorded once. General study points: Multiple sclerosis was associated with a significant reduction in normalized Chao1 diversity relative to controls. Those samples that were prepared in the same batch co-clustered strongly by F measure.

In its sample, this clonotype was seen a few times. Its antigen is not identified. Sequenced: blood. This clonotype was obtained from a girl aged 2 to 9 with multiple sclerosis.

CDR3 sequence reads: CASSTSGSQNIQYF. In DNA form, the CDR3 reads TGCGCCAGCAGCACGTCCGGAAGTCAAAACATTCAGTACTTC. The V and J genes are TRBV5-1 and TRBJ2-4; D remains ambiguous. Germline loops: CDR1 SGHRS, CDR2 YFSETQ. There are 14 residues in the CDR3. V was clipped by 4 bases and J by 5 bases, with 13 bases between them.